A single sample is the source of the 4 T cell receptor beta chains below, sequenced in a study of T cells in Graves' hyperthyroidism and ophthalmopathy. There were TCR beta CDR3 regions amplified from RNA transcripts. HTBI primers were used for first-round RT-PCR of the TCR CDR3. TCRdb re-derived calls from the multiplex PCR reads in MiXCR, one entry per CDR3 protein. Here the sample spans 500,000 to 600,000 distinct CDR3 sequences, about half being singletons. The sample taken for sequencing was peripheral blood or thyroid tissue (not recorded which). The receptors come from an adult woman with Graves' disease, either hyperthyroidism or ophthalmopathy (not recorded which).

This clonotype was counted ten times or more. The V call is TRBV29-1, the J call TRBJ1-1; possibly TRBD1 for D (6 bases). Germline V CDR1 and CDR2: SQVTM, ANQGSEA. Trimming shortened V by 4 bases and J by 0 bases, and 12 bases separated the two germline ends. There are 14 residues in the CDR3. CDR3 DNA: TGCAGCGTTGCCCCATGGGGGCTGAACACTGAAGCTTTCTTT. As protein: CSVAPWGLNTEAFF.

The chain links TRBV4-2 to TRBJ2-7, with TRBD1 matching over 7 bases. The V gene end was trimmed by 5 bases and the J gene end by 8 bases; junction bases not matched to a gene: 12. This CDR3 comprises 14 residues. CDR1 and CDR2 (germline): LGHNA, YNFKEQ. The CDR3 sequence: CASSKGANQPQQYF. CDR3 in DNA: TGTGCCAGCAGCAAGGGGGCCAATCAGCCCCAGCAGTACTTC.

A word on this clonotype: This may be a read error, as it is one base from a much larger clone. The rearrangement uses TRBV12-3 or TRBV12-4 and TRBJ1-3; no reliable D call. Trimming removed 6 bases at V and 2 bases at J, with 11 bases between. CDR3 length: 14 amino acids. The CDR3 sequence is CASSPQAPGNTIYF. In nucleotides, the CDR3 is TGTGCCAGCAGCCCCCAAGCCCCTGGAAACACCATATATTTT.

The rearrangement uses TRBV10-3 and TRBJ2-5; D may be TRBD1 or TRBD2 (5 bases each). Germline CDR1 reads ENHRY; CDR2 reads SYGVKD. Trimming shortened V by 8 bases and J by 5 bases, and 18 bases separated the two germline ends. CDR3 length equals 14 residues. CDR3 nucleotides: TGTGCCATCCGGACCGAGGGGATGATGGAGACCCAGTACTTC. Amino acid sequence: CAIRTEGMMETQYF.